Below, 5 T cell receptor beta chains from the same sample are listed, as sequenced in a study of blood T cell repertoires in COVID-19. TCRdb's table, derived via immunoSEQ multiplex PCR, lists solely in-frame clones and lacks some. The sample includes 650,000 to 800,000 clones, about nine tenths of them seen just once. Sequencing input: peripheral blood. Every receptor here comes from a woman between 18 and 29 years old with acute or convalescent COVID-19.

The genes are TRBV5-1 and TRBJ1-2; maybe TRBD1 (5 bases). The V end was cut by 4 bases, the J end by 6 bases, with 13 bases between. The CDR3 loop spans 13 amino acids. Germline CDR1 and CDR2: SGHRS and YFSETQ. The DNA for the CDR3 is TGCGCCAGCAGCCCTCAGGGCCGGAATGGCTACACCTTC. It encodes CASSPQGRNGYTF.

The chain carries TRBV12-5 and TRBJ1-1, with a possible D match to TRBD1 (6 bases). Germline V lookup: CDR1 LGHNT, CDR2 FRNRAP. V lost 11 bases and J 3 bases, leaving 16 bases between the germline ends. CDR3 length: 13 residues. The CDR3 here is CASRGGGDTEAFF. The DNA of the CDR3 is TGTGCTTCAAGGGGGGGAGGGGACACTGAAGCTTTCTTT.

J is TRBJ2-2 and V is TRBV19, with D tentatively TRBD2 (5 bases). The CDR3 runs to 13 residues. V lost 5 bases, J lost 5 bases, and 9 bases lay in between. Germline assignment: CDR1 LNHDA and CDR2 SQIVND (reference sequence). CDR3 bases: TGTGCCAGTAGTCTGAGCGGAACCGGGGAGCTGTTTTTT. This encodes CASSLSGTGELFF.

This chain uses TRBV6-1 with TRBJ1-5; 10 nucleotides agree with TRBD1. The CDR3 consists of 18 residues. The germline V gene has CDR1 MNHNS and CDR2 SASEGT. The V gene end was trimmed by 3 bases and the J gene end by 3 bases; junction bases not matched to a gene: 11. The CDR3 is CASSERQGAGRYNQPQHF. The CDR3 DNA follows: TGTGCCAGCAGTGAGAGACAGGGGGCTGGGAGGTACAATCAGCCCCAGCATTTT.

This CDR3 reads CASRSRGANEQYF. Written as DNA, the CDR3 is TGTGCCAGCAGGAGTCGGGGGGCCAACGAGCAGTACTTC. The chain has TRBV2 and TRBJ2-7; TRBD2 is a possible D gene (7 bases). This CDR3 spans 13 amino acids. The germline CDR1 and CDR2 sequences are SNHLY and FYNNEI. V dropped 6 bases and J dropped 5 bases, with 14 bases sitting between them.